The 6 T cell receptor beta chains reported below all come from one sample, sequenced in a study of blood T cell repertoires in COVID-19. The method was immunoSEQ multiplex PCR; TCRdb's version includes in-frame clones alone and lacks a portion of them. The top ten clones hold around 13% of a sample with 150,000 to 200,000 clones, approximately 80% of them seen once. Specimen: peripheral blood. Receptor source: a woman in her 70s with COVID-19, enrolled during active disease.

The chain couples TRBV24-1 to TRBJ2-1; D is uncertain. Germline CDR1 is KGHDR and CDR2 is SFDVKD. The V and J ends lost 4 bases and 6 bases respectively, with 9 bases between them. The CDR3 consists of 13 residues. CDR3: CATSDPNSNEQFF. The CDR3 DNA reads TGTGCCACCAGTGACCCCAACAGCAATGAGCAGTTCTTC.

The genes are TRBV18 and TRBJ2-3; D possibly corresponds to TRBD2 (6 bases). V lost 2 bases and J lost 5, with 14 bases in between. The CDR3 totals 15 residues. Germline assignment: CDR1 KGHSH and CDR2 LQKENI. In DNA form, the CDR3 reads TGTGCCAGCTCACCAAGTCCTAGCGTAAAAGATACGCAGTATTTT. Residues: CASSPSPSVKDTQYF.

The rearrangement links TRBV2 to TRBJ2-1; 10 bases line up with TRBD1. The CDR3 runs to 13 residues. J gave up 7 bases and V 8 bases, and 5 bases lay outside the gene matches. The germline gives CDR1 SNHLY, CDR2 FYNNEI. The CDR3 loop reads CASRDRGGNEQFF. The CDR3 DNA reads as TGTGCCAGCCGGGACAGGGGTGGAAATGAGCAGTTCTTC.

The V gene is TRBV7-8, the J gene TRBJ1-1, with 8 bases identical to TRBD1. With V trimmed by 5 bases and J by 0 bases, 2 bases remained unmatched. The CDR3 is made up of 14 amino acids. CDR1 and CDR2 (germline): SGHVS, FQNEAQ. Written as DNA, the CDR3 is TGTGCCAGCAGCCAGGGGGCCCTGAACACTGAAGCTTTCTTT. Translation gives CASSQGALNTEAFF.

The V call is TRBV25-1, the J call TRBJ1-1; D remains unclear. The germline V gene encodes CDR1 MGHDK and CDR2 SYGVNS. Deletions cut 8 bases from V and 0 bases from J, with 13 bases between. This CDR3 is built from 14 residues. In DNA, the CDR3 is TGTGCCAGCTCAGCGAGCGGACTGAACACTGAAGCTTTCTTT. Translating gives CASSASGLNTEAFF.

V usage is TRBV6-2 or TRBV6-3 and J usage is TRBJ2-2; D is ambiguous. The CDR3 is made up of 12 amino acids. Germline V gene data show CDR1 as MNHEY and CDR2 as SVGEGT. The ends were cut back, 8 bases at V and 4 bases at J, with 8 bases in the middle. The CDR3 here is CASGLRTGELFF. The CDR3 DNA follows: TGTGCCAGCGGCCTGCGCACCGGGGAGCTGTTTTTT.